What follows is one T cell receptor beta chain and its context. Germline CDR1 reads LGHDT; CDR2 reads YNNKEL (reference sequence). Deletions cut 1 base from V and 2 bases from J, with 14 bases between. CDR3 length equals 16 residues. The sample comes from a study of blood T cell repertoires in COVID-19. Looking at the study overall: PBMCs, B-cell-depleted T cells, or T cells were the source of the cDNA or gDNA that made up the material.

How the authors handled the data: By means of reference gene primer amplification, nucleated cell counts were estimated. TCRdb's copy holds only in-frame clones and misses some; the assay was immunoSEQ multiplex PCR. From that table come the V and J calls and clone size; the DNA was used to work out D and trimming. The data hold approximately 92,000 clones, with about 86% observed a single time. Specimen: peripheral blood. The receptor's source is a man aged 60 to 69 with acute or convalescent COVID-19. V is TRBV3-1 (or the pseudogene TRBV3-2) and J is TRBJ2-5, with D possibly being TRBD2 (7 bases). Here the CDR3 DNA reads TGTGCCAGCAGCCAAGTACAAGGGGGGGTACAAGAGACCCAGTACTTC. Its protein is CASSQVQGGVQETQYF.